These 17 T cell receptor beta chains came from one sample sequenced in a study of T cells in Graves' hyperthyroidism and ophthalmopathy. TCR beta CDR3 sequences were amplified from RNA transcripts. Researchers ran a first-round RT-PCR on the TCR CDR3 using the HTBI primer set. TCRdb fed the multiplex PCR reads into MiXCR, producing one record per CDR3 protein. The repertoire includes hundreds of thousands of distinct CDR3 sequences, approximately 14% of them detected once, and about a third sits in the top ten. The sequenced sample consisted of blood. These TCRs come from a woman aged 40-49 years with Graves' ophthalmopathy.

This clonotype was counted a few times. The CDR3 DNA is TGTGCCTGCGGCAGGGGAGGAACTGAAGCTTTCTTT. Protein sequence: CACGRGGTEAFF. V is TRBV30 and J is TRBJ1-1, with D possibly being TRBD1 (6 bases). Germline lookup yields CDR1 GTSNPN and CDR2 SVGIG (reference sequence). This CDR3 has 12 residues. Trimming removed 6 bases at V and 5 bases at J, with 13 bases between.

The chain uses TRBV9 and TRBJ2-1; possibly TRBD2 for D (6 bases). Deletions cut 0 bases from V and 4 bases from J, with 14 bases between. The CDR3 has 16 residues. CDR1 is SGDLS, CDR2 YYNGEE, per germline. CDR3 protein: CASSVAGEVGYNEQFF. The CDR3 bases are TGTGCCAGCAGCGTAGCCGGGGAGGTGGGGTACAATGAGCAGTTCTTC.

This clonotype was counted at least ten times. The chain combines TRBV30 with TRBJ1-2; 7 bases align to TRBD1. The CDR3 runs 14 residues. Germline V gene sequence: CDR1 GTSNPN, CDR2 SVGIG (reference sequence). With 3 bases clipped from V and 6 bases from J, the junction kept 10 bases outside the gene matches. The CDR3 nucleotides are TGTGCCTGGAGGATGGGTTTAACAGGGGATGGCTACACCTTC. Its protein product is CAWRMGLTGDGYTF.

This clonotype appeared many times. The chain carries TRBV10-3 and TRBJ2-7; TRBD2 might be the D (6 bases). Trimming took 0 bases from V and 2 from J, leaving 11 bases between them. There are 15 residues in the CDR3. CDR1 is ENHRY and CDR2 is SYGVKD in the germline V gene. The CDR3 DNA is TGTGCCATCAGTGAGTCGCTAGCGCCTACCTACGAGCAGTACTTC. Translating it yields CAISESLAPTYEQYF.

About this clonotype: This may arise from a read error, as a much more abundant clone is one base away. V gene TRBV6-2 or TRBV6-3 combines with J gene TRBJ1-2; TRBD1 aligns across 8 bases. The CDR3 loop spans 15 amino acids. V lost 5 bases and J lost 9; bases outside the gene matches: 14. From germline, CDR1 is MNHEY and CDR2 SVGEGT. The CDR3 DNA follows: TGTGCCAGCAGTGGCAACCGGGACAGGTTTAATAGCTACACCTTC. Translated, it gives CASSGNRDRFNSYTF.

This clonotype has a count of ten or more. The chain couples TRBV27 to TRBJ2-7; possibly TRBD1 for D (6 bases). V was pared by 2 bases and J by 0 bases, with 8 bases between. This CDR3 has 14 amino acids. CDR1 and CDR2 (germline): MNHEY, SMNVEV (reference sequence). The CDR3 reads CASSLRDTSYEQYF. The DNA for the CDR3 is TGTGCCAGCAGTTTACGGGACACCTCCTACGAGCAGTACTTC.

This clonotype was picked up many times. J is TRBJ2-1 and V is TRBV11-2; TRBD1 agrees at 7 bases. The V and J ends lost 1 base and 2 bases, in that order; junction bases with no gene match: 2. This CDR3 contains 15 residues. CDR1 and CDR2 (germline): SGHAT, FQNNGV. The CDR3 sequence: CASSLARGTYNEQFF. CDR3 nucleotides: TGTGCCAGCAGCTTAGCCAGGGGGACCTACAATGAGCAGTTCTTC.

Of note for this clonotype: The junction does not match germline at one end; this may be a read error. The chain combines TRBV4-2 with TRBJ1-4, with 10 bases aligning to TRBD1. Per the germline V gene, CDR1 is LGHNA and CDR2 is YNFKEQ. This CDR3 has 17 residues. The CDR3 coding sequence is TGTGCCAGCAACCAAGAGCCCGCCGGGACAGGGGCCGGGAAACTGTTTTTT. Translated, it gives CASNQEPAGTGAGKLFF.

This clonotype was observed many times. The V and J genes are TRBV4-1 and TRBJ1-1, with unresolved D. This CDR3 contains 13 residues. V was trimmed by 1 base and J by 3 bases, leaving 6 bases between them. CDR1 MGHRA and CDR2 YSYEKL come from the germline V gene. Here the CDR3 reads CASSQVGDTEAFF. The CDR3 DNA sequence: TGCGCCAGCAGCCAAGTGGGCGACACTGAAGCTTTCTTT.

For the CDR3, the DNA is TGTGCCAGCAGCTGGGACAGACAACCTGCTGGCTACACCTTC. It specifies CASSWDRQPAGYTF. This sequence joins TRBV5-8 and TRBJ1-2, with 7 bases fitting TRBD1. With V trimmed by 3 bases and J by 7 bases, 9 bases remained unmatched. The CDR3 has 14 amino acids. The germline gives CDR1 SGHTS, CDR2 YDEGEE.

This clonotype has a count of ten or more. CDR3: CAAAPGDSNQPQHF. In DNA, the CDR3 is TGTGCCGCCGCGCCAGGGGATAGCAATCAGCCCCAGCATTTT. The chain has TRBV10-3 and TRBJ1-5, with D maybe TRBD1 (6 bases). This CDR3 is built from 14 residues. The V gene lost 11 bases and the J gene lost 0 bases, with 14 bases spanning the gap. The germline V gene has CDR1 ENHRY and CDR2 SYGVKD.

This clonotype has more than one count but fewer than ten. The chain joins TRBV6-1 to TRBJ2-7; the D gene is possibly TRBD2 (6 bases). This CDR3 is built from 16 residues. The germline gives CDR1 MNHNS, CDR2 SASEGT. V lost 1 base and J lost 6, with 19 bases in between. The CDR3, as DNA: TGTGCCAGCAGTGAAGTGGCTCTAATTCTGGGAGGCGAGCAGTACTTC. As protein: CASSEVALILGGEQYF.

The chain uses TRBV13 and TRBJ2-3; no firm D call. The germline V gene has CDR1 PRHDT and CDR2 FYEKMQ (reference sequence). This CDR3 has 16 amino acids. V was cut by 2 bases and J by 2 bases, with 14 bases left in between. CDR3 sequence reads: CASSLRRFGSTDTQYF. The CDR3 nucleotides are TGTGCCAGCAGCTTAAGGCGATTCGGGTCCACAGATACGCAGTATTTT.

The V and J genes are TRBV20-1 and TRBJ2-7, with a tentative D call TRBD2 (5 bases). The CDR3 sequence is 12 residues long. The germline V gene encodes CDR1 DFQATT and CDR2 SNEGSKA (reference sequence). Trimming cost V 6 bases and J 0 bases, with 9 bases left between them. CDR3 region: CSAGKHSYEQYF. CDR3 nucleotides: TGCAGTGCCGGGAAGCACTCCTACGAGCAGTACTTC.

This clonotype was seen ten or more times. The CDR3 loop is CSARDLQSARPYEQYF. The CDR3 nucleotides read TGCAGTGCTAGAGATCTCCAGAGTGCCCGACCCTACGAGCAGTACTTC. The chain carries TRBV20-1 and TRBJ2-7; D uncertain. The CDR3 spans 16 residues. Between the trimmed V and J ends, which lost 0 bases and 2 bases, there was a span of 17 bases. Per the germline V gene, CDR1 is DFQATT and CDR2 is SNEGSKA (reference sequence).

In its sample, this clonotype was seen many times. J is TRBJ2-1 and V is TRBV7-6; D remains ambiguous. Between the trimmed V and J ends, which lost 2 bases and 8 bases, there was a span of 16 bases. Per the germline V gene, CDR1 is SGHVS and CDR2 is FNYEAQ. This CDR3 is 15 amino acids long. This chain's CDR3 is CASSLNLEGLHEQFF. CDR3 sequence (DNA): TGTGCCAGCAGCTTAAACTTGGAAGGGCTCCATGAGCAGTTCTTC.

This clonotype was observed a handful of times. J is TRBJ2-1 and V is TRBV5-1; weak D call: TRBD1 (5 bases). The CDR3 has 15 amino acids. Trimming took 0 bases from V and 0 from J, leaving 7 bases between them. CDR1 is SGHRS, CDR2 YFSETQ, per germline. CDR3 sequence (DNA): TGCGCCAGCAGCTTGGAGGGGTTCTCCTACAATGAGCAGTTCTTC. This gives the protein CASSLEGFSYNEQFF.